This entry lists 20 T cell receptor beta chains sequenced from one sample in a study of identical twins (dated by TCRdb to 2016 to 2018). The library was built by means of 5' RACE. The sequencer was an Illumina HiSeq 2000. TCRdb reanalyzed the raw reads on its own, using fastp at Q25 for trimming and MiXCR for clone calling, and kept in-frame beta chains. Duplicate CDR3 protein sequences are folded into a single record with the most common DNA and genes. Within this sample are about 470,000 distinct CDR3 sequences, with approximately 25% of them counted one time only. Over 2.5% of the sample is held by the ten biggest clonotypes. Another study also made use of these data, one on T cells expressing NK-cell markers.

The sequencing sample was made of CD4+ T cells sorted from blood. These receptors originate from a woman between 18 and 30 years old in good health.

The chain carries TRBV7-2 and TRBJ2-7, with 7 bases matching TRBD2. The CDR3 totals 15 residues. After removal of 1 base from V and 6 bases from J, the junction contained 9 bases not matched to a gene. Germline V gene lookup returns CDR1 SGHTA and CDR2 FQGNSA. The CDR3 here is CASSLEGGRMREQYF. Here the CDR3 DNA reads TGTGCCAGCAGCTTAGAAGGCGGGAGAATGCGCGAGCAGTACTTC.

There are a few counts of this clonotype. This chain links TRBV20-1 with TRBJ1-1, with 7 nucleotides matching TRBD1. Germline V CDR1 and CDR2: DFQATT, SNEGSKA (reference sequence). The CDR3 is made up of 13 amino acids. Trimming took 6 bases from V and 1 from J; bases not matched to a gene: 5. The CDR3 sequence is CSARDRRNTEAFF. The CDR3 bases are TGCAGTGCCAGGGACAGACGGAACACTGAAGCTTTCTTT.

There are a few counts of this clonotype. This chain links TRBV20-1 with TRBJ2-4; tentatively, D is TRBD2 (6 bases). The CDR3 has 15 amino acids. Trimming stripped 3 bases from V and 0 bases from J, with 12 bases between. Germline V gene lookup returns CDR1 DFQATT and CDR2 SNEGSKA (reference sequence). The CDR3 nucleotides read TGCAGTGCTAGTGGGGCGGGATTAGCCAAAAACATTCAGTACTTC. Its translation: CSASGAGLAKNIQYF.

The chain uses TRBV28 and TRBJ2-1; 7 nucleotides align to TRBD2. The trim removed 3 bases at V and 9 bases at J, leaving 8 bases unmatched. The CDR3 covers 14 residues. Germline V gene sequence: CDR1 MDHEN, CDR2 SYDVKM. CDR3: CASSFQAGAGEQFF. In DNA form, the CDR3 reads TGTGCCAGCAGTTTTCAGGCGGGAGCAGGTGAGCAGTTCTTC. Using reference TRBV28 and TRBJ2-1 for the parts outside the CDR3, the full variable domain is DVKVTQSSRYLVKRTGEKVFLECVQDMDHENMFWYRQDPGLGLRLIYFSYDVKMKEKGDIPEGYSVSREKKERFSLILESASTNQTSMYLCASSFQAGAGEQFFGPGTRLTVL.

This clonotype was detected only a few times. The CDR3 region has the DNA TGCAGTGCTAGAGATAGCGCAGGGCGGAACACCGGGGAGCTGTTTTTT. This encodes CSARDSAGRNTGELFF. The rearrangement links TRBV20-1 to TRBJ2-2; D possibly matches TRBD1 or TRBD2 (5 bases each). V dropped 0 bases and J dropped 1 base, with 12 bases sitting between them. In germline, CDR1 is DFQATT, CDR2 SNEGSKA (reference sequence). The CDR3 loop spans 16 amino acids.

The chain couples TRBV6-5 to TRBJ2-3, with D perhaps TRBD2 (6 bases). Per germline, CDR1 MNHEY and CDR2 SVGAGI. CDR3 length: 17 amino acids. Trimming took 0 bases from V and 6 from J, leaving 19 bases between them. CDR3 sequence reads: CASSYSGRELMADTQYF. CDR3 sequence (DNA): TGTGCCAGCAGTTACTCGGGCCGGGAGTTAATGGCGGATACGCAGTATTTT.

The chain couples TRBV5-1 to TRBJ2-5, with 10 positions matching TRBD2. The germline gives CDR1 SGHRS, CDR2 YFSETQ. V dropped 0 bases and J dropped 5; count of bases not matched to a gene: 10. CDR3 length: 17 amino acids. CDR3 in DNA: TGCGCCAGCAGCTTGGGTTCCAGCGGGAGGGCCGGTGAGACCCAGTACTTC. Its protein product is CASSLGSSGRAGETQYF. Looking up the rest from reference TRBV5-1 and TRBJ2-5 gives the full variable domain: KAGVTQTPRYLIKTRGQQVTLSCSPISGHRSVSWYQQTPGQGLQFLFEYFSETQRNKGNFPGRFSGRQFSNSRSEMNVSTLELGDSALYLCASSLGSSGRAGETQYFGPGTRLLVL.

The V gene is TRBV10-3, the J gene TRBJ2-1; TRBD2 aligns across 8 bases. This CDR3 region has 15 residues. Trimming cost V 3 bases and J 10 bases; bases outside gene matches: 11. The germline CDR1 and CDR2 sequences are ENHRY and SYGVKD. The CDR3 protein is CAISDPGLEAREQFF. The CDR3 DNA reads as TGTGCCATCAGTGACCCGGGACTAGAGGCCCGCGAGCAGTTCTTC.

CDR3 in amino acids: CATSDSLAGVLGAQYF. CDR3 DNA: TGTGCCACCAGTGATTCCCTAGCGGGGGTACTGGGGGCGCAGTATTTT. V and J are TRBV24-1 and TRBJ2-3, with 10 positions matching TRBD2. This CDR3 is 16 amino acids long. The germline V gene has CDR1 KGHDR and CDR2 SFDVKD. Trimming took 2 bases from V and 10 from J; bases not matched to a gene: 11.

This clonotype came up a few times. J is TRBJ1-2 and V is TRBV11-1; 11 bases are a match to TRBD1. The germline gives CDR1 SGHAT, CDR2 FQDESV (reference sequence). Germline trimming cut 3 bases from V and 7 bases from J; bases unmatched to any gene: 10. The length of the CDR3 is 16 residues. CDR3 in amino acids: CASSFPRTGGFGGYTF. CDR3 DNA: TGTGCCAGCAGCTTTCCCCGGACAGGGGGCTTTGGTGGCTACACCTTC.

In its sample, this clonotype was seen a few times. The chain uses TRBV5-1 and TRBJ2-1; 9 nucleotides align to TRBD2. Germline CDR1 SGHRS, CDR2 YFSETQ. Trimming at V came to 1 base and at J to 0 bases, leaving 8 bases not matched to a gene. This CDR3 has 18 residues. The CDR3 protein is CASSLKMGLAPSYNEQFF. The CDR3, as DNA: TGCGCCAGCAGCTTGAAAATGGGACTAGCTCCCTCCTACAATGAGCAGTTCTTC.

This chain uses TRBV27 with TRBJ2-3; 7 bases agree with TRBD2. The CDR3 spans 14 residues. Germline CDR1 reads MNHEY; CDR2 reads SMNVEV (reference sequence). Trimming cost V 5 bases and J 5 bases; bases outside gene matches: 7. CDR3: CASSRKRGIDTQYF. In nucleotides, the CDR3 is TGTGCCAGCAGTAGGAAGCGGGGTATAGATACGCAGTATTTT.

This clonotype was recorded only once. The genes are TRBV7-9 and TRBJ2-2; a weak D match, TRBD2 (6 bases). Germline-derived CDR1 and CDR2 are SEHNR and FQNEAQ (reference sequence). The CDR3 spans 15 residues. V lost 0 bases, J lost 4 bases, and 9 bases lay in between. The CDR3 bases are TGTGCCAGCAGCTTAGCCGGGGGAGGCACCGGGGAGCTGTTTTTT. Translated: CASSLAGGGTGELFF.

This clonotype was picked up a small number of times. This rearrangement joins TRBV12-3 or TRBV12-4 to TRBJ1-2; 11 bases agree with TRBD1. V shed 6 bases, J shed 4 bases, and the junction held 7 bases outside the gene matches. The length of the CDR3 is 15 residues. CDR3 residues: CASRPGQGATYGYTF. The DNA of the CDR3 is TGTGCCAGCAGGCCCGGACAGGGGGCCACCTATGGCTACACCTTC.

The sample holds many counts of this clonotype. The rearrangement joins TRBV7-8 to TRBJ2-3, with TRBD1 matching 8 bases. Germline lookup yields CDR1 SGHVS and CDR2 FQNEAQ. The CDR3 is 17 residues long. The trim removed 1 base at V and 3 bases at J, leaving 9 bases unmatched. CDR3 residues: CASSLGPWTGRTDTQYF. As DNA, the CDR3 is TGTGCCAGCAGCTTAGGGCCCTGGACAGGGCGGACAGATACGCAGTATTTT.

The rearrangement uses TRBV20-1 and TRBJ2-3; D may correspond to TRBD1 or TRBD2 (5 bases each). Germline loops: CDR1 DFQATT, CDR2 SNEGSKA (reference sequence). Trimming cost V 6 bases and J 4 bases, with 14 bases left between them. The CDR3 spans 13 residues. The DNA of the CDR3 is TGCAGTGCCCCTGTCCGGGGACCAGATACGCAGTATTTT. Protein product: CSAPVRGPDTQYF.

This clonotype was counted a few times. Here the CDR3 reads CASSLGVTQETQYF. The CDR3, as DNA: TGTGCCAGCAGCTTAGGAGTTACTCAAGAGACCCAGTACTTC. V is TRBV7-8 and J is TRBJ2-5, with D unresolved. Germline assignment: CDR1 SGHVS and CDR2 FQNEAQ. The CDR3 sequence is 14 residues long. V was pared by 1 base and J by 2 bases, with 8 bases between.

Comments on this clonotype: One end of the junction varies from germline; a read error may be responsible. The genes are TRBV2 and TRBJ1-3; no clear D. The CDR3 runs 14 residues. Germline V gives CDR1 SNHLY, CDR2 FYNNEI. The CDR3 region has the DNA TGTGACAGCAGTCCGGGCCGCTCTGGAAACACCATATATTTT. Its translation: CDSSPGRSGNTIYF.

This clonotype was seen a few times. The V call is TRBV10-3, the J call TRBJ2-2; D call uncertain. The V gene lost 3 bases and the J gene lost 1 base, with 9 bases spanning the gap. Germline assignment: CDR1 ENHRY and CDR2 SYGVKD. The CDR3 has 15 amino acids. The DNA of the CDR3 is TGTGCCATCAGTGACTGGGAAAAGAACACCGGGGAGCTGTTTTTT. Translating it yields CAISDWEKNTGELFF.

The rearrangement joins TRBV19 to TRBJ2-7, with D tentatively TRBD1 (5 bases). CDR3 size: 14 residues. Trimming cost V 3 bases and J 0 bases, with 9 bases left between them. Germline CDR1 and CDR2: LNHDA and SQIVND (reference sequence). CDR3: CASSIRGHSYEQYF. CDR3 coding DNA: TGTGCCAGTAGTATCCGCGGACACTCCTACGAGCAGTACTTC.